Below are 22 T cell receptor beta chains sequenced from a single sample in a study of T cells after yellow fever vaccination. TCRdb reprocessed the 5' RACE reads via MiXCR and lists one record per CDR3 protein. The sample holds approximately 160,000 distinct CDR3 sequences, approximately 9.9% seen once. The material sequenced was CD8+ T cells sorted from PBMCs, taken 45 days after the yellow fever booster vaccination. These receptors were taken from a man aged 18 to 35 who received the YFV17D yellow fever vaccine.

This clonotype has more than one count but fewer than ten. The chain recombines TRBV5-8 with TRBJ1-4; D gene ambiguous. The CDR3 contains 11 residues. V dropped 0 bases and J dropped 11 bases, with 5 bases sitting between them. Germline CDR1 reads SGHTS; CDR2 reads YDEGEE. The CDR3 is CASSLEVKLFF. The DNA of the CDR3 is TGTGCCAGCAGCTTGGAGGTCAAACTGTTTTTT.

The chain combines TRBV14 with TRBJ2-4; 10 bases are shared with TRBD1. With 4 bases clipped from V and 1 base from J, the junction kept 4 bases outside the gene matches. The CDR3 covers 16 residues. Germline V gene sequence: CDR1 SGHDN, CDR2 FVKESK. CDR3 in amino acids: CASSPLGQGAKNIQYF. The CDR3 DNA reads as TGTGCCAGCAGCCCGTTGGGACAGGGGGCCAAAAACATTCAGTACTTC.

The J gene is TRBJ2-5, the V gene TRBV3-1; 8 bases line up with TRBD2. J lost 4 bases, V lost 4 bases, and 8 bases had no gene match. The CDR3 sequence is 15 residues long. Germline assignment: CDR1 LGHDT and CDR2 YNNKEL (reference sequence). CDR3 region: CASSRPGLAGETQYF. The CDR3 nucleotides read TGTGCCAGCAGCCGCCCCGGACTAGCTGGAGAGACCCAGTACTTC.

This clonotype was picked up a small number of times. This chain links TRBV27 with TRBJ1-1; maybe TRBD1 (6 bases). From germline, CDR1 is MNHEY and CDR2 SMNVEV (reference sequence). Trimming took 10 bases from V and 3 from J, leaving 21 bases between them. This CDR3 spans 15 amino acids. CDR3 DNA sequence: TGTGCCACCCAGTTCGGGGTGGGGGGCTACACTGAAGCTTTCTTT. Amino acid sequence: CATQFGVGGYTEAFF.

The V and J genes are TRBV4-3 and TRBJ1-5; D unresolved. The CDR3 has 15 amino acids. The germline V gene has CDR1 LGHNA and CDR2 YSLEER. V lost 0 bases and J 6 bases, leaving 12 bases between the germline ends. The CDR3, as DNA: TGCGCCAGCAGCCAAGATCGGTTTCGGTTTCAGCCCCAGCATTTT. Amino acid sequence: CASSQDRFRFQPQHF.

The CDR3 is CASSLGRGRTDTQYF. The CDR3 DNA reads TGTGCCAGCAGTTTAGGCAGGGGGCGAACAGATACGCAGTATTTT. The J gene is TRBJ2-3, the V gene TRBV12-3 or TRBV12-4; 8 bases agree with TRBD1. CDR3 length: 15 residues. The ends lost 1 base at V and 3 bases at J; junction bases unmatched: 3.

In its sample, this clonotype was seen a few times. The chain carries TRBV6-5 and TRBJ2-3; D gene unclear. The germline V gene has CDR1 MNHEY and CDR2 SVGAGI. Trimming left V 2 bases short and J 4 bases short, with 7 bases between. The CDR3 runs to 13 residues. The CDR3 coding sequence is TGTGCCAGCAGTTACAAGGGCGCAGATACGCAGTATTTT. It is translated as CASSYKGADTQYF.

The CDR3 protein is CASSQESGGYETQYF. CDR3 nucleotide sequence: TGCGCCAGCAGCCAAGAGTCGGGAGGCTATGAGACCCAGTACTTC. The chain combines TRBV4-3 with TRBJ2-5; 7 positions match TRBD2. This CDR3 spans 15 amino acids. Germline values: CDR1 LGHNA, CDR2 YSLEER. The V and J ends lost 0 bases and 5 bases, in that order; junction bases with no gene match: 6.

This clonotype has more than one count but fewer than ten. The chain employs TRBV6-2 or TRBV6-3 and TRBJ2-7; maybe TRBD2 (6 bases). The V end lost 3 bases, the J end lost 3 bases, and 12 bases lay between the germline ends. Per germline, CDR1 MNHEY and CDR2 SVGEGT. The length of the CDR3 is 14 residues. CDR3 nucleotides: TGTGCCAGCAGTTATAGCGGACTTCGCTACGAGCAGTACGTC. Amino acid sequence: CASSYSGLRYEQYV.

The chain is built from TRBV25-1 and TRBJ2-1; D is possibly TRBD2 (6 bases). Germline CDR1 MGHDK, CDR2 SYGVNS. With 2 bases removed from V and 8 bases from J, the gap between germline ends came to 16 bases. This CDR3 comprises 15 residues. CDR3 amino acids: CASSEAGTWGDEQFF. The CDR3 DNA follows: TGTGCCAGCAGTGAAGCTGGCACGTGGGGGGATGAGCAGTTCTTC.

The chain links TRBV12-3 or TRBV12-4 to TRBJ1-2, with D perhaps matching TRBD1 (5 bases). The CDR3 is 13 amino acids. V was trimmed by 3 bases and J by 8 bases, leaving 13 bases between them. The CDR3 loop reads CASSFGTMGGYTF. The CDR3 region has the DNA TGTGCCAGCAGTTTTGGGACGATGGGGGGCTACACCTTC.

J is TRBJ2-7 and V is TRBV20-1, with D maybe TRBD1 (6 bases). Per the germline V gene, CDR1 is DFQATT and CDR2 is SNEGSKA (reference sequence). The CDR3 spans 12 residues. V was trimmed by 6 bases and J by 2 bases, leaving 11 bases between them. CDR3 nucleotides: TGCAGTGCAACCGGGACAACCTACGAGCAGTACTTC. Its translation: CSATGTTYEQYF.

This clonotype was detected ten times or more. The genes are TRBV24-1 and TRBJ2-7, with D possibly called TRBD1 or TRBD2 (5 bases each). CDR3 length: 17 residues. V dropped 5 bases and J dropped 3 bases, with 22 bases sitting between them. From germline, CDR1 is KGHDR and CDR2 SFDVKD. The CDR3 DNA reads TGTGCCACCAGTGGATTGTGTGTCGGGGCTGATAACTACGAGCAGTACTTC. This sequence encodes CATSGLCVGADNYEQYF.

This clonotype showed up just a few times. The chain combines TRBV4-3 with TRBJ1-1; TRBD1 is a possible D gene (5 bases). Germline CDR1 LGHNA, CDR2 YSLEER. This CDR3 contains 15 residues. V was clipped by 1 base and J by 1 base, with 10 bases between them. For the CDR3, the DNA is TGCGCCAGCAGCCAAGGGACACAACGGAACACTGAAGCTTTCTTT. Translating gives CASSQGTQRNTEAFF.

Only a few counts were recorded for this clonotype. The rearrangement joins TRBV7-9 to TRBJ2-7; D not resolved. The germline gives CDR1 SEHNR, CDR2 FQNEAQ (reference sequence). Trimming cost V 3 bases and J 2 bases, with 11 bases left between them. This CDR3 has 14 residues. CDR3 DNA: TGTGCCAGCAGCTTTTCGTTGATCCCCTACGAGCAGTACGTC. Amino acid sequence: CASSFSLIPYEQYV.

This clonotype was recorded many times. This sequence joins TRBV14 and TRBJ2-7; D possibly corresponds to TRBD1 (6 bases). Trimming cost V 1 base and J 4 bases, with 11 bases left between them. This CDR3 spans 14 amino acids. CDR1 SGHDN and CDR2 FVKESK come from the germline V gene. The CDR3 coding sequence is TGTGCCAGCAGCCAAGCAGGGGATGGGTACGAGCAGTACGTC. Translation gives CASSQAGDGYEQYV.

The V gene is TRBV12-3 or TRBV12-4, the J gene TRBJ2-3, with 8 positions matching TRBD2. The CDR3 sequence is 14 residues long. V trimming: 4 bases; J trimming: 4 bases; junction bases outside the gene matches: 4. The CDR3 coding sequence is TGTGCCAGCAGTTCGGGGGGGTTTTCAGATACGCAGTATTTT. As protein: CASSSGGFSDTQYF.

This clonotype was seen repeatedly, ten times or more. The chain uses TRBV29-1 and TRBJ2-2; 8 bases agree with TRBD1. The CDR3 is 13 amino acids. Losses at the gene ends were 7 bases for V and 6 bases for J; bases not matched to a gene: 7. CDR1 SQVTM and CDR2 ANQGSEA come from the germline V gene. The DNA of the CDR3 is TGCAGCGCCCGGACAGGGTTGGCCGGGGAGCTGTTTTTT. This codes for CSARTGLAGELFF.

V usage is TRBV4-3 and J usage is TRBJ2-3, with TRBD2 as a possible D gene (6 bases). Trimming stripped 3 bases from V and 0 bases from J, with 10 bases between. Per germline, CDR1 LGHNA and CDR2 YSLEER. The CDR3 is 15 amino acids. The CDR3 sequence: CASSQRGRSTDTQYF. CDR3 bases: TGCGCCAGCAGCCAGCGGGGCCGAAGCACAGATACGCAGTATTTT.

V gene TRBV18 combines with J gene TRBJ2-1; 12 nucleotides align to TRBD1. Trimming cost V 5 bases and J 10 bases; bases outside gene matches: 9. The V gene's germline CDR1 is KGHSH and CDR2 LQKENI. This CDR3 comprises 15 residues. The chain's CDR3 is CASSNPGQGAWEQFF. Here the CDR3 DNA reads TGTGCCAGCTCAAATCCGGGACAGGGGGCATGGGAGCAGTTCTTC.

The sample holds a few counts of this clonotype. V and J are TRBV6-2 or TRBV6-3 and TRBJ2-7; D may be TRBD1 (6 bases). Trimming took off 8 bases at V and 5 bases at J, with 7 bases between the two ends. CDR1 and CDR2 (germline): MNHEY, SVGEGT. The CDR3 has 10 residues. The CDR3 nucleotides are TGTGCCAGCCAGGGGAACGAGCAGTACGTC. Its protein product is CASQGNEQYV.

This chain connects TRBV29-1 to TRBJ2-5, with D maybe TRBD1 (6 bases). The CDR3 is made up of 17 amino acids. V was trimmed by 3 bases and J by 1 base, leaving 21 bases between them. CDR1 is SQVTM, CDR2 ANQGSEA, per germline. In DNA form, the CDR3 reads TGCAGCGTTGAGAGTCAACAGGGAATTGGGTCCCAAGAGACCCAGTACTTC. This encodes CSVESQQGIGSQETQYF.